This T cell receptor (beta chain) was recovered during a study of human T cells and chemical hapten exposure. Time point of the sample: patch test 1, 2 weeks after DPC sensitization. Treatment specified: therapeutic diphenylcyclopropenone sensitization with weekly scalp DPC. It was unfractionated whole blood from which total RNA was extracted. Blood collection took place prior to placing each patch test. Study-wide results and limits: DPC sensitization did not alter TCRs above 1 in 1000 frequency. In comparison with controls, expanded TCRs gave rise to a significantly larger number of large CDR3 similarity clusters.

The study's library attached unique molecular identifiers to single cDNA molecules. MiXCR, applied by TCRdb to the RACE reads, yields one record per CDR3 protein. The sample contains some 52,000 distinct CDR3 sequences, approximately 9.9% of which appear only once. This clonotype has just a few counts. The antigen remains undetermined. The V and J ends lost 2 bases and 8 bases respectively, with 19 bases between them. The CDR3 loop spans 16 amino acids. The germline V gene encodes CDR1 SGHAT and CDR2 FQNNGV. This sequence joins TRBV11-2 and TRBJ2-1, with D perhaps matching TRBD1 (7 bases). Sequenced material: whole blood, taken in connection with sensitization to the hapten diphenylcyclopropenone (DPC). The source is a woman in her thirties or forties with alopecia areata. Some clones in this sample may be carry-over from other donors' samples. The CDR3 loop is CASSLRVRRGADEQFF. CDR3 sequence (DNA): TGTGCCAGCAGCTTAAGGGTGCGCAGGGGGGCGGATGAGCAGTTCTTC.